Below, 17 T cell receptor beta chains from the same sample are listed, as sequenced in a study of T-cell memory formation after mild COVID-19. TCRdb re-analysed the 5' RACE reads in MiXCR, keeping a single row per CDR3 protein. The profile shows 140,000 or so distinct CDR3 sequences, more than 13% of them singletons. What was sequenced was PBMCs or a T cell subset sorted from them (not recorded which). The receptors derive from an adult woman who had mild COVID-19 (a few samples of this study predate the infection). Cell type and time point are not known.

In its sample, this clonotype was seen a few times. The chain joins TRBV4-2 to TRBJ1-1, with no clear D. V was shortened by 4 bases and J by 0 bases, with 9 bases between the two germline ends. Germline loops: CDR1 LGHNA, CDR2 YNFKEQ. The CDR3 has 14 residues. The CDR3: CASSRETVNTEAFF. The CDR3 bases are TGTGCCAGCAGCCGGGAGACGGTGAACACTGAAGCTTTCTTT.

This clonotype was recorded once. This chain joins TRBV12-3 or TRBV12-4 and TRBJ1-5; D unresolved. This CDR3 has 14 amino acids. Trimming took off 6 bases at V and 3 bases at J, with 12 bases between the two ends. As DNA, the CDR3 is TGTGCCAGCAGCTTCTCGGGGATCAATCAGCCCCAGCATTTT. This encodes CASSFSGINQPQHF.

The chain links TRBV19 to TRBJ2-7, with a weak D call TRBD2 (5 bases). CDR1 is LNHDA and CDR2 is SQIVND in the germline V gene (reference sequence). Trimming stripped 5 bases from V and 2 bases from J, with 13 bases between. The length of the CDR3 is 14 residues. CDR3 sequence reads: CASSSYSGTYEQYF. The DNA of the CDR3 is TGTGCCAGTAGTTCTTACTCCGGGACCTACGAGCAGTACTTC.

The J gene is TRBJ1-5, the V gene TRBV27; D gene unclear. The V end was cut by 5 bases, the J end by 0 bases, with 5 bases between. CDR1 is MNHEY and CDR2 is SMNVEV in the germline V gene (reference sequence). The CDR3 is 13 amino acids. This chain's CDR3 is CASSPFSNQPQHF. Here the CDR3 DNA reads TGTGCCAGCAGTCCCTTTAGCAATCAGCCCCAGCATTTT.

CDR3 nucleotide sequence: TGTGCCAGCAGCACCATTACCGGGACAGGGAATTACGAGCAGTACTTC. Residues: CASSTITGTGNYEQYF. The chain is built from TRBV21-1 and TRBJ2-7; the D call of TRBD1 is as the table states it, not checked on the DNA. TRBV21-1 is reported as a pseudogene. This CDR3 spans 16 amino acids.

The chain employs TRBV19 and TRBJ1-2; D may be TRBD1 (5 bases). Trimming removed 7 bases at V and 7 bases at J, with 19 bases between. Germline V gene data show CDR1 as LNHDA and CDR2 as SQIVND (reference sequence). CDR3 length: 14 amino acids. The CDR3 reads CASTAGHQGVGYTF. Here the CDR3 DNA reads TGTGCCAGTACCGCAGGACACCAGGGCGTTGGCTACACCTTC.

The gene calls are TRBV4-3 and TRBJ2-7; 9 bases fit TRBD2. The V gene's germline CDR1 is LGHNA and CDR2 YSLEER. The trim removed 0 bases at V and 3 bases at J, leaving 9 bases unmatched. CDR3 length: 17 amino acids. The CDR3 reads CASSQDWEGLALYEQYF. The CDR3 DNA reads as TGCGCCAGCAGCCAAGATTGGGAGGGACTAGCTCTCTACGAGCAGTACTTC.

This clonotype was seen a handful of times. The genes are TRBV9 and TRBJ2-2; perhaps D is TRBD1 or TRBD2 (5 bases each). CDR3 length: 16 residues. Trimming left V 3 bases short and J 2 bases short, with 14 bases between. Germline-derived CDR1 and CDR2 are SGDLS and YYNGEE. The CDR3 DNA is TGTGCCAGCAGCGAGTCGGGGCAGCCTAACACCGGGGAGCTGTTTTTT. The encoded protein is CASSESGQPNTGELFF.

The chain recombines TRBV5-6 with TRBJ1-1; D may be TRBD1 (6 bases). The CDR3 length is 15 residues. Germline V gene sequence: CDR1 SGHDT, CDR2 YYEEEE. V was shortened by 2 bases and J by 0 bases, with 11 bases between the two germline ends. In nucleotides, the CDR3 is TGTGCCAGCAGCTTTCGTGGACAGCTGAACACTGAAGCTTTCTTT. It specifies CASSFRGQLNTEAFF.

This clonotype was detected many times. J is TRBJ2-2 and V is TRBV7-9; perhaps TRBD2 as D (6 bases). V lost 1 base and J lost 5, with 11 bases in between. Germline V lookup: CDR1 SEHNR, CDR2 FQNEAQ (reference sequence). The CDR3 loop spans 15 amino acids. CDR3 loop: CASSLGFAGTGELFF. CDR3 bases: TGTGCCAGCAGCTTAGGCTTTGCGGGGACCGGGGAGCTGTTTTTT.

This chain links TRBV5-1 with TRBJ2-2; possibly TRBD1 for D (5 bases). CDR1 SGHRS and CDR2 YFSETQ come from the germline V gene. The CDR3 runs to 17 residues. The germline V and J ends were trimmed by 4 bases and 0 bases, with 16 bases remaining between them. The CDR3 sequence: CASSPPARGTNTGELFF. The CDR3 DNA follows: TGCGCCAGCAGCCCCCCCGCAAGGGGAACGAACACCGGGGAGCTGTTTTTT. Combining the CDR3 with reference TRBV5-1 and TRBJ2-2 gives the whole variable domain KAGVTQTPRYLIKTRGQQVTLSCSPISGHRSVSWYQQTPGQGLQFLFEYFSETQRNKGNFPGRFSGRQFSNSRSEMNVSTLELGDSALYLCASSPPARGTNTGELFFGEGSRLTVL.

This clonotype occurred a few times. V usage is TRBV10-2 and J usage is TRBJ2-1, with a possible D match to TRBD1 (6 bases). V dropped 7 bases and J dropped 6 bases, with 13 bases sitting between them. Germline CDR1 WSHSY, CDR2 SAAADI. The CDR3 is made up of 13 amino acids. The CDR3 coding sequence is TGCGCCAGCACGGATACAGGGCGCAATGAGCAGTTCTTC. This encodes CASTDTGRNEQFF.

As DNA, the CDR3 is TGTGCCAGCAGCTCGGACAGGGGGGACCATGAGCAGTTCTTC. This sequence encodes CASSSDRGDHEQFF. The chain uses TRBV7-8 and TRBJ2-1; 10 bases are a match to TRBD1. Trimming cost V 4 bases and J 8 bases; bases outside gene matches: 5. Germline loops: CDR1 SGHVS, CDR2 FQNEAQ. The CDR3 runs to 14 residues.

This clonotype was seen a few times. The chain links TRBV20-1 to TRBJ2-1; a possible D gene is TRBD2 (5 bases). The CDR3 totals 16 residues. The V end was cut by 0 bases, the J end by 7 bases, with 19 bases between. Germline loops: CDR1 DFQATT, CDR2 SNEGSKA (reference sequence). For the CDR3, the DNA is TGCAGTGCTAGAGATAGAGGGAAGCTAGTGTATAATGAGCAGTTCTTC. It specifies CSARDRGKLVYNEQFF.

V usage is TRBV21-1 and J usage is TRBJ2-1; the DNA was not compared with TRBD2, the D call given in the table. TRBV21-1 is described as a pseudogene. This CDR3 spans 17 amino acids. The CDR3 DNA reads TGTGCCAGCAGCAAAGGTGTCAAGCGGGGGGCGGGCAATGAGCAGTTCTTC. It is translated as CASSKGVKRGAGNEQFF.

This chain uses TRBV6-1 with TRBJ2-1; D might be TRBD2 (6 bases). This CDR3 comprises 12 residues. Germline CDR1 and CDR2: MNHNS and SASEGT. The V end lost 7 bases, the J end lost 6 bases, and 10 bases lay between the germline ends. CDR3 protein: CASTGGSNEQFF. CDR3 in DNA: TGTGCCAGCACCGGGGGATCCAATGAGCAGTTCTTC.

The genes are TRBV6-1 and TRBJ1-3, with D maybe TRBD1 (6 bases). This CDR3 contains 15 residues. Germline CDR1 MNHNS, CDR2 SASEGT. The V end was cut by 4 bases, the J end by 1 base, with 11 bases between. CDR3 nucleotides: TGTGCCAGCAGTGTGCCGGGGGCTTCTGGAAACACCATATATTTT. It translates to CASSVPGASGNTIYF.